Shown below are 31 T cell receptor beta chains from a single sample sequenced in a study of blood T cell repertoires in COVID-19 (dated by TCRdb to the early 2020s). The library was generated by the immunoSEQ multiplex PCR assay. TCRdb holds this immuneACCESS table with in-frame rearrangements only. Some clones are missing; in checked studies, unresolved V genes explain under half, and the rest has no known cause. This sample lists roughly 84,000 clones; 70% to 90% were detected once. The ten most abundant clones make up approximately 20% of the sample. Sample: peripheral blood. The receptors derive from an older man with active or convalescent COVID-19.

The J gene is TRBJ2-1, the V gene TRBV5-1; perhaps TRBD1 as D (6 bases). Trimming stripped 2 bases from V and 8 bases from J, with 11 bases between. The CDR3 length is 13 residues. Per the germline V gene, CDR1 is SGHRS and CDR2 is YFSETQ. DNA of the CDR3: TGCGCCAGCAGCTTAGGGGGAGAGTATGAGCAGTTCTTC. Translating gives CASSLGGEYEQFF.

The chain is built from TRBV4-2 and TRBJ1-2; 9 positions match TRBD1. Unmatched junction bases numbered 4, after V lost 0 bases and J lost 5 bases. Germline CDR1 reads LGHNA; CDR2 reads YNFKEQ. CDR3 length: 15 amino acids. CDR3 sequence (DNA): TGTGCCAGCAGCCAAGATCTAGGACAGGGGTATGGCTACACCTTC. It translates to CASSQDLGQGYGYTF.

The J gene is TRBJ2-1, the V gene TRBV12-3 or TRBV12-4; D might be TRBD2 (5 bases). CDR3 size: 12 residues. The V gene lost 10 bases and the J gene lost 8 bases, with 15 bases spanning the gap. The CDR3 bases are TGTGCCACCCAACTAGAATTCTATGAGCAGTTCTTC. It yields the protein CATQLEFYEQFF.

About this clone: A junction end diverges from the germline sequence, so it may reflect a read error. The rearrangement joins TRBV7-7 to TRBJ1-4; 9 nucleotides match TRBD1. The CDR3 loop spans 14 amino acids. Germline V gene lookup returns CDR1 SSHAT and CDR2 FNYEAQ (reference sequence). This CDR3 is CASNHRGLGEKLFF. CDR3 bases: TGTGCTAGCAACCACAGGGGGCTAGGTGAAAAACTGTTTTTT.

V usage is TRBV6-6 and J usage is TRBJ2-2; 9 bases align to TRBD1. J was trimmed by 1 base and V by 0 bases; bases with no gene match: 0. CDR1 MNHNY and CDR2 SVGAGI come from the germline V gene (reference sequence). The CDR3 is 16 residues long. CDR3 amino acids: CASSYSGQGNTGELFF. In nucleotides, the CDR3 is TGTGCCAGCAGTTACTCGGGACAGGGGAACACCGGGGAGCTGTTTTTT.

The V call is TRBV11-2, the J call TRBJ1-1; D remains ambiguous. Germline V CDR1 and CDR2: SGHAT, FQNNGV. The V gene lost 0 bases and the J gene lost 0 bases, with 11 bases spanning the gap. This CDR3 is built from 16 residues. CDR3 DNA: TGTGCCAGCAGCTTAGAGTTTGGCAAACTGAACACTGAAGCTTTCTTT. Translating gives CASSLEFGKLNTEAFF.

The rearrangement uses TRBV6-5 and TRBJ2-1; TRBD2 agrees at 8 bases. The CDR3 has 13 amino acids. Germline lookup yields CDR1 MNHEY and CDR2 SVGAGI. The J segment lost 8 bases and the V segment lost 6 bases, leaving 6 bases of the junction unmatched. CDR3 protein: CASRVSGMDEQFF. In DNA form, the CDR3 reads TGTGCCAGCAGGGTTAGCGGGATGGATGAGCAGTTCTTC.

The V and J genes are TRBV11-3 and TRBJ1-6, with 7 bases fitting TRBD1. CDR1 SGHNT and CDR2 YENEEA come from the germline V gene. V dropped 1 base and J dropped 3; count of bases not matched to a gene: 3. The CDR3 totals 16 residues. The CDR3 DNA sequence: TGTGCCAGCAGCTTAGGAGGGGGCGGCTATAATTCACCCCTCCACTTT. Residues: CASSLGGGGYNSPLHF.

The CDR3 here is CASRWARYLNNSPLHF. The CDR3, as DNA: TGTGCCAGCAGATGGGCAAGGTACCTCAATAATTCACCCCTCCACTTT. This chain uses TRBV28 with TRBJ1-6; D gene unclear. The CDR3 has 16 residues. V dropped 6 bases and J dropped 5 bases, with 17 bases sitting between them. Germline values: CDR1 MDHEN, CDR2 SYDVKM.

The genes are TRBV5-1 and TRBJ1-1; D gene unclear. There are 13 residues in the CDR3. Trimming took off 1 base at V and 5 bases at J, with 9 bases between the two ends. Germline V gives CDR1 SGHRS, CDR2 YFSETQ. For the CDR3, the DNA is TGCGCCAGCAGCTTGTCCGGGATGACTGAAGCTTTCTTT. Its protein product is CASSLSGMTEAFF.

As to this clone: The CDR3 ends on some other residue instead of the conserved phenylalanine or tryptophan, so this is likely a read error. The genes are TRBV14 and TRBJ1-2; D not certain. Germline V gene lookup returns CDR1 SGHDN and CDR2 FVKESK. V lost 0 bases and J lost 9, with 11 bases in between. The CDR3 runs 13 residues. CDR3 DNA: TGTGCCAGCAGCCAAGAGAGCGCAGTCCGCTACACCCTC. Amino acids: CASSQESAVRYTL.

This clone is a singleton in its sample. The chain joins TRBV6-5 to TRBJ2-6, with 7 positions matching TRBD1. Germline V lookup: CDR1 MNHEY, CDR2 SVGAGI. CDR3 size: 15 residues. V dropped 7 bases and J dropped 4; count of bases not matched to a gene: 7. CDR3 sequence (DNA): TGTGCCAGCACAAAGGGGGCGAGCGGGGCCAACGTCCTGACTTTC. This translates into CASTKGASGANVLTF.

This clone was seen only once. This chain connects TRBV7-2 to TRBJ1-1, with 8 positions matching TRBD1. Germline CDR1 is SGHTA and CDR2 is FQGNSA. V lost 1 base to trimming and J lost 7 bases; unmatched junction nucleotides: 11. The CDR3 is 16 residues long. CDR3 nucleotides: TGTGCCAGCAGCTTAGTAGTTGGACAGGGTAAGATTGAAGCTTTCTTT. It yields the protein CASSLVVGQGKIEAFF. Filled out from reference TRBV7-2 and TRBJ1-1, the complete variable domain reads GAGVSQSPSNKVTEKGKDVELRCDPISGHTALYWYRQSLGQGLEFLIYFQGNSAPDKSGLPSDRFSAERTGGSVSTLTIQRTQQEDSAVYLCASSLVVGQGKIEAFFGQGTRLTVV.

The chain has TRBV28 and TRBJ1-6; 9 bases agree with TRBD1. This CDR3 has 15 amino acids. The germline gives CDR1 MDHEN, CDR2 SYDVKM. The trim removed 4 bases at V and 13 bases at J, leaving 11 bases unmatched. CDR3 nucleotides: TGTGCCAGCAGTTCACCGGGACAGGGATTCCAGCCCCTCCACTTT. It translates to CASSSPGQGFQPLHF.

This clone appeared once. V usage is TRBV11-2 and J usage is TRBJ2-5; 8 nucleotides align to TRBD1. The CDR3 runs 18 residues. Germline-derived CDR1 and CDR2 are SGHAT and FQNNGV. Trimming took 4 bases from V and 1 from J; bases not matched to a gene: 14. As DNA, the CDR3 is TGTGCCAGCAGCTCAGGATTAAAGAGGACAGGGACCCAAGAGACCCAGTACTTC. Protein: CASSSGLKRTGTQETQYF.

CDR3 sequence reads: CASSRQAEQPQHF. Written as DNA, the CDR3 is TGTGCCAGTTCGAGACAGGCTGAACAGCCCCAGCATTTT. V is TRBV6-6 and J is TRBJ1-5, with TRBD1 as a possible D gene (6 bases). V dropped 9 bases and J dropped 7 bases, with 16 bases sitting between them. The V gene's germline CDR1 is MNHNY and CDR2 SVGAGI (reference sequence). The CDR3 is 13 amino acids.

This CDR3 reads CASSLWGSSAGELFF. CDR3 sequence (DNA): TGTGCCAGCAGCCTGTGGGGCAGTTCGGCCGGGGAGCTGTTTTTT. J is TRBJ2-2 and V is TRBV7-9, with D perhaps TRBD1 (5 bases). CDR3 length equals 15 residues. V was trimmed by 5 bases and J by 6 bases, leaving 16 bases between them. Per the germline V gene, CDR1 is SEHNR and CDR2 is FQNEAQ (reference sequence).

The V gene is TRBV24-1, the J gene TRBJ1-5, with TRBD1 matching over 9 bases. Germline V gene sequence: CDR1 KGHDR, CDR2 SFDVKD. The CDR3 runs 16 residues. The J segment lost 0 bases and the V segment lost 3 bases, leaving 2 bases of the junction unmatched. CDR3 amino acids: CATSDNRGPSNQPQHF. CDR3 nucleotide sequence: TGTGCCACCAGTGATAACAGGGGGCCTAGCAATCAGCCCCAGCATTTT.

This clone was picked up a small number of times. The chain employs TRBV21-1 and TRBJ2-7; TRBD2, as called in the table, went unchecked against the DNA. TRBV21-1 is reported as a pseudogene. The CDR3 runs to 13 residues. The CDR3 DNA follows: TGTGCCATCCGGGAGGGGGGGACTAGGGAGCAGTACGTC. This gives the protein CAIREGGTREQYV.

The sample holds a few counts of this clone. The CDR3 reads CASSLVTWRRNTGELFF. The CDR3 coding sequence is TGTGCCAGCAGCTTAGTCACTTGGAGGCGAAACACCGGGGAGCTGTTTTTT. This sequence joins TRBV13 and TRBJ2-2; weak D call: TRBD2 (5 bases). This CDR3 spans 17 amino acids. Trimming pared 1 base from V and 2 bases from J, leaving 14 bases between. From germline, CDR1 is PRHDT and CDR2 FYEKMQ (reference sequence).

This clone was detected a few times. The chain couples TRBV19 to TRBJ2-2; D is perhaps TRBD2 (5 bases). Per the germline V gene, CDR1 is LNHDA and CDR2 is SQIVND (reference sequence). Trimming took off 7 bases at V and 5 bases at J, with 14 bases between the two ends. This CDR3 region has 14 residues. The CDR3 DNA follows: TGTGCCAGTAAAGCGGCGTCTGGGACCGGGGAGCTGTTTTTT. Amino acid sequence: CASKAASGTGELFF.

This clone appeared a few times. The J gene is TRBJ1-1, the V gene TRBV11-3, with 7 nucleotides matching TRBD1. Germline trimming cut 5 bases from V and 7 bases from J; bases unmatched to any gene: 10. This CDR3 has 14 amino acids. Germline CDR1 SGHNT, CDR2 YENEEA. The CDR3 loop reads CASSPWNRGGEAFF. The CDR3 DNA is TGTGCCAGCAGCCCCTGGAACAGGGGAGGTGAAGCTTTCTTT.

V usage is TRBV19 and J usage is TRBJ2-3; 12 bases fit TRBD2. The V and J ends lost 8 bases and 5 bases, in that order; junction bases with no gene match: 8. CDR1 and CDR2 from the germline V gene are LNHDA and SQIVND (reference sequence). The CDR3 sequence is 15 residues long. CDR3 coding DNA: TGTGCCAGTGGTCCTCTAGCGGGAGGGATAGATACGCAGTATTTT. This gives the protein CASGPLAGGIDTQYF.

J is TRBJ1-5 and V is TRBV3-1 (or the pseudogene TRBV3-2), with D perhaps TRBD1 (6 bases). The V end lost 0 bases, the J end lost 7 bases, and 13 bases lay between the germline ends. CDR1 and CDR2 (germline): LGHDT, YNNKEL (reference sequence). The CDR3 totals 15 residues. The CDR3 spells CASSQDSRGGQPQHF. The CDR3, as DNA: TGTGCCAGCAGCCAAGATAGCAGGGGTGGACAGCCCCAGCATTTT.

The chain joins TRBV11-3 to TRBJ2-1; 8 nucleotides agree with TRBD2. CDR1 is SGHNT, CDR2 YENEEA, per germline. Unmatched junction bases numbered 5, after V lost 7 bases and J lost 0 bases. The CDR3 is 15 amino acids. CDR3 DNA: TGTGCCAGCACCTATAGCGGGAACTCCTACAATGAGCAGTTCTTC. This encodes CASTYSGNSYNEQFF.

This chain links TRBV4-1 with TRBJ1-4; D unclear. The germline V gene has CDR1 MGHRA and CDR2 YSYEKL. The V end lost 1 base, the J end lost 4 bases, and 10 bases lay between the germline ends. The CDR3 runs to 15 residues. The CDR3 loop reads CASSQGQVDNEKLFF. CDR3 in DNA: TGCGCCAGCAGCCAAGGGCAGGTTGATAATGAAAAACTGTTTTTT.

The gene calls are TRBV27 and TRBJ2-3; D is possibly TRBD2 (5 bases). Germline CDR1 MNHEY, CDR2 SMNVEV (reference sequence). Trimming pared 0 bases from V and 11 bases from J, leaving 12 bases between. This CDR3 comprises 13 residues. Here the CDR3 DNA reads TGTGCCAGCAGTTTATCCCGCGGGTTTCAGCAGTATTTT. It is translated as CASSLSRGFQQYF.

The V gene is TRBV5-5, the J gene TRBJ1-1; D not resolved. Germline V gives CDR1 SGHKS, CDR2 YYEKEE (reference sequence). V lost 2 bases and J 4 bases, leaving 9 bases between the germline ends. The CDR3 length is 13 residues. CDR3 residues: CASSFGWATEAFF. In DNA, the CDR3 is TGTGCCAGCAGCTTTGGATGGGCCACTGAAGCTTTCTTT.

The V gene is TRBV4-2, the J gene TRBJ1-4, with TRBD1 identical over 9 bases. Germline V lookup: CDR1 LGHNA, CDR2 YNFKEQ. This CDR3 has 14 amino acids. The V gene end was trimmed by 3 bases and the J gene end by 8 bases; junction bases not matched to a gene: 4. In DNA form, the CDR3 reads TGTGCCAGCAGCCAGGGACAGGGCGGGGAAAAACTGTTTTTT. Translated: CASSQGQGGEKLFF.

The rearrangement links TRBV18 to TRBJ1-1, with 8 positions matching TRBD1. This CDR3 region has 16 residues. Germline V gives CDR1 KGHSH, CDR2 LQKENI. Trimming at V came to 4 bases and at J to 3 bases, leaving 10 bases not matched to a gene. The CDR3 region has the DNA TGTGCCAGCTCACTAGGACAGGGCCGGGGAGACACTGAAGCTTTCTTT. Protein product: CASSLGQGRGDTEAFF.

This chain links TRBV24-1 with TRBJ2-3; perhaps TRBD1 as D (6 bases). The V end lost 8 bases, the J end lost 3 bases, and 14 bases lay between the germline ends. This CDR3 is built from 14 residues. CDR1 is KGHDR, CDR2 SFDVKD, per germline. CDR3 region: CATTDRWSTDTQYF. DNA for the CDR3: TGTGCCACCACCGACAGGTGGAGTACAGATACGCAGTATTTT.